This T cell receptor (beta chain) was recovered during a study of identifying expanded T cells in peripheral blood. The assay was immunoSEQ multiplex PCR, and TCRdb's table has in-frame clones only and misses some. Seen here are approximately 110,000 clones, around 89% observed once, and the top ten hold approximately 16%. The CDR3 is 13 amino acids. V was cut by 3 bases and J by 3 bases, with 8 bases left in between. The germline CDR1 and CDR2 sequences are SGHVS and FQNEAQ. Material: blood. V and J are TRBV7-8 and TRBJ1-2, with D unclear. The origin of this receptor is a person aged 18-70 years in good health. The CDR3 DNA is TGTGCCAGCAGCTTTGGTGAATACTATGGCTACACCTTC. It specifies CASSFGEYYGYTF.